These T cell receptor beta chains were read from a single sample in a study of T cell responses to AZD1222 COVID-19 vaccine. The data were produced by immunoSEQ multiplex PCR, yet TCRdb's version contains in-frame clones alone and is incomplete. The sample records roughly 130,000 clones, 92% being singletons. This specimen was peripheral blood, taken on day 0 of AZD1222 vaccination. Receptor source: an adult in good health. CDR3s include the opening cysteine and the closing phenylalanine or tryptophan. A D gene is named only where the DNA matches it firmly. Not every row has a clone size; where given, it reads once, few, many or a size class.

v_gene: TRBV12-5; j_gene: TRBJ2-5; abundance: -; d_gene: -; CDR3nt: TGTGCTTGTGGCGGAGGGGTAGGGGAGACCCAGTACTTC; CDR3aa: CACGGGVGETQYF
v_gene: TRBV29-1; j_gene: TRBJ1-2; abundance: once; d_gene: -; CDR3nt: TGCGTGTGCGGGGGTATCGACAGCTATGGCTACACCTTC; CDR3aa: CVCGGIDSYGYTF
v_gene: TRBV4-3; j_gene: TRBJ2-7; abundance: -; d_gene: -; CDR3nt: TGCGCCAGCAGCCGAGCACAGGGTTACGAGCAGTACTTC; CDR3aa: CASSRAQGYEQYF
v_gene: TRBV29-1; j_gene: TRBJ2-3; abundance: -; d_gene: -; CDR3nt: TGCAGCGTTCTGTCAGGGACAGATACGCAGTATTTT; CDR3aa: CSVLSGTDTQYF
v_gene: TRBV7-2; j_gene: TRBJ2-3; abundance: -; d_gene: -; CDR3nt: TGTGCCAGCAGCTTCTGGACCCTCGGTACAGATACGCAGTATTTT; CDR3aa: CASSFWTLGTDTQYF
v_gene: TRBV28; j_gene: TRBJ1-3; abundance: -; d_gene: -; CDR3nt: TGTGCCAGCGGTAACTCGGGCTCTGGAAACACCATATATTTT; CDR3aa: CASGNSGSGNTIYF
v_gene: TRBV6-5; j_gene: TRBJ1-2; abundance: -; d_gene: -; CDR3nt: TGTGCCAGCAGTCAGGGTAACTATGGCTACACCTTC; CDR3aa: CASSQGNYGYTF
v_gene: TRBV12-3/TRBV12-4; j_gene: TRBJ2-5; abundance: -; d_gene: -; CDR3nt: TGTGCCAGCAGTGTACGGGAGACCCAGTACTTC; CDR3aa: CASSVRETQYF
v_gene: TRBV5-5; j_gene: TRBJ2-2; abundance: -; d_gene: -; CDR3nt: TGTGCCAGCAGCCCTCGGGCAGCACCTCCCGGGGAGCTGTTTTTT; CDR3aa: CASSPRAAPPGELFF
v_gene: TRBV6-4; j_gene: TRBJ1-6; abundance: -; d_gene: TRBD1; CDR3nt: TGTGCCAGCAGTGACTCTTTTGTTGGGACAGGCAATTCACCCCTCCACTTT; CDR3aa: CASSDSFVGTGNSPLHF
v_gene: TRBV18; j_gene: TRBJ1-5; abundance: -; d_gene: TRBD1; CDR3nt: TGTGCCAGCTCACCTAGCAGGACAGGGGGCGGTCAGCCCCAGCATTTT; CDR3aa: CASSPSRTGGGQPQHF
v_gene: TRBV4-1; j_gene: TRBJ1-5; abundance: -; d_gene: TRBD1; CDR3nt: TGCGCCAGCAGCGGCGGGACAGGGTATAGCAATCAGCCCCAGCATTTT; CDR3aa: CASSGGTGYSNQPQHF
v_gene: TRBV9; j_gene: TRBJ1-3; abundance: -; d_gene: -; CDR3nt: TGTGCCAGCAGCACCGTGGGTGGTGGAAACACCATATATTTT; CDR3aa: CASSTVGGGNTIYF
v_gene: TRBV29-1; j_gene: TRBJ2-2; abundance: -; d_gene: TRBD2; CDR3nt: TGCAGCGTTATACCGCGGGGGGGGACCGGGGAGCTGTTTTTT; CDR3aa: CSVIPRGGTGELFF
v_gene: TRBV11-1; j_gene: TRBJ1-1; abundance: -; d_gene: -; CDR3nt: TGTGCCAGCAGCATTGACGGGGAGGACACTGAAGCTTTCTTT; CDR3aa: CASSIDGEDTEAFF
v_gene: TRBV6-5; j_gene: TRBJ1-4; abundance: -; d_gene: -; CDR3nt: TGTGCCAGTTGCGCAGGGGTAATTAGTGAAAAACTGTTTTTT; CDR3aa: CASCAGVISEKLFF
v_gene: TRBV5-4; j_gene: TRBJ1-1; abundance: few; d_gene: -; CDR3nt: TGTGCCAGCAGCTTTCCACAGAGGAACACTGAAGCTTTCTTT; CDR3aa: CASSFPQRNTEAFF